This entry lists 15 T cell receptor beta chains sequenced from one sample in a study of T cells after yellow fever vaccination. MiXCR, run by TCRdb on the 5' RACE reads, gives a single entry per CDR3 protein. The table includes about 330,000 distinct CDR3 sequences, roughly 4.3% detected once. The source was PBMCs, collected 5 days after the yellow fever booster vaccination. These receptors were taken from a man aged 18-30 years who received the YFV17D yellow fever vaccine.

The rearrangement links TRBV11-2 to TRBJ1-1; TRBD1 might be the D (5 bases). V was clipped by 1 base and J by 6 bases, with 9 bases between them. The germline V gene has CDR1 SGHAT and CDR2 FQNNGV. This CDR3 comprises 13 residues. CDR3 amino acids: CASSLAGIPEAFF. The CDR3 DNA follows: TGTGCCAGCAGCTTAGCAGGGATCCCTGAAGCTTTCTTT.

This clonotype was seen a handful of times. The chain is built from TRBV28 and TRBJ2-7, with 8 bases aligning to TRBD2. Germline values: CDR1 MDHEN, CDR2 SYDVKM. The CDR3 contains 13 residues. Trimming took 6 bases from V and 6 from J; bases not matched to a gene: 7. The CDR3 nucleotides are TGTGCCAGCAGACTTAGCGGGGCCGGCGAGCAGTACGTC. It encodes CASRLSGAGEQYV.

This clonotype was observed a few times. V and J are TRBV29-1 and TRBJ2-1; 7 bases align to TRBD1. CDR3 length: 16 residues. Trimming removed 0 bases from V and 2 bases from J; junction bases left unmatched: 7. Germline CDR1 and CDR2: SQVTM and ANQGSEA. The CDR3 DNA sequence: TGCAGCGTTGAAGAGACAGGGTATAACCCCTACAATGAGCAGTTCTTC. As protein: CSVEETGYNPYNEQFF.

In this sample, this clonotype turned up many times. The chain is built from TRBV6-5 and TRBJ2-1; unclear D gene. Germline V gene sequence: CDR1 MNHEY, CDR2 SVGAGI. The CDR3 contains 12 residues. The V gene lost 0 bases and the J gene lost 8 bases, with 5 bases spanning the gap. CDR3 coding DNA: TGTGCCAGCAGTTACTCCAATGATGAGCAGTTCTTC. Its translation is CASSYSNDEQFF.

This clonotype came up many times. The rearrangement joins TRBV5-1 to TRBJ2-2, with D perhaps given as TRBD1 or TRBD2 (6 bases each). In germline, CDR1 is SGHRS, CDR2 YFSETQ. Trimming left V 4 bases short and J 0 bases short, with 13 bases between. This CDR3 region has 16 residues. The CDR3, as DNA: TGCGCCAGCAGCACTACAGGGACTCCGAACACCGGGGAGCTGTTTTTT. It codes for CASSTTGTPNTGELFF.

The chain combines TRBV27 with TRBJ2-7, with 8 nucleotides matching TRBD1. The V segment lost 5 bases and the J segment 0 bases; nucleotides outside the gene matches: 9. The germline CDR1 and CDR2 sequences are MNHEY and SMNVEV (reference sequence). This CDR3 has 16 amino acids. The CDR3 DNA follows: TGTGCCAGCAGTACACGACAGGGGCTAAGCTCCTACGAGCAGTACTTC. The encoded protein is CASSTRQGLSSYEQYF.

This clonotype was seen repeatedly, ten times or more. The chain carries TRBV7-9 and TRBJ2-6, with D hard to call. Trimming removed 5 bases from V and 4 bases from J, with 6 bases in between. CDR3 length: 13 amino acids. CDR1 and CDR2 (germline): SEHNR, FQNEAQ (reference sequence). The CDR3: CASSIGGANVLTF. Here the CDR3 DNA reads TGTGCCAGCAGCATTGGGGGGGCCAACGTCCTGACTTTC.

Only a few counts were recorded for this clonotype. The gene calls are TRBV30 and TRBJ2-1, with TRBD2 as a possible D gene (6 bases). Germline CDR1 reads GTSNPN; CDR2 reads SVGIG (reference sequence). Trimming removed 4 bases at V and 9 bases at J, with 10 bases between. The CDR3 has 11 amino acids. CDR3 sequence reads: CAWTRDSEQFF. Here the CDR3 DNA reads TGTGCCTGGACCCGGGACTCTGAGCAGTTCTTC. Supplemented by reference TRBV30 and TRBJ2-1, the full variable domain reads SQTIHQWPATLVQPVGSPLSLECTVEGTSNPNLYWYRQAAGRGLQLLFYSVGIGQISSEVPQNLSASRPQDRQFILSSKKLLLSDSGFYLCAWTRDSEQFFGPGTRLTVL.

This chain connects TRBV19 to TRBJ2-5; D remains ambiguous. This CDR3 region has 12 residues. Trimming pared 5 bases from V and 4 bases from J, leaving 8 bases between. Germline CDR1 is LNHDA and CDR2 is SQIVND (reference sequence). CDR3 in amino acids: CASSPMGETQYF. The CDR3 region has the DNA TGTGCCAGTAGTCCTATGGGAGAGACCCAGTACTTC.

The V and J genes are TRBV5-1 and TRBJ2-7; 10 nucleotides line up with TRBD1. V was clipped by 4 bases and J by 2 bases; unmatched bases: 6. In germline, CDR1 is SGHRS, CDR2 YFSETQ. The CDR3 is made up of 15 amino acids. The chain's CDR3 is CASSLWDRGTYEQYF. For the CDR3, the DNA is TGCGCCAGCAGCCTATGGGACAGGGGAACCTACGAGCAGTACTTC.

There are a few counts of this clonotype. The rearrangement joins TRBV4-3 to TRBJ1-1; TRBD1 might be the D (6 bases). The CDR3 has 17 residues. Trimming pared 4 bases from V and 2 bases from J, leaving 20 bases between. Germline V gene data show CDR1 as LGHNA and CDR2 as YSLEER. As DNA, the CDR3 is TGCGCCAGCAGCCGGCGCTCGACAGGACTTTCAAACACTGAAGCTTTCTTT. It translates to CASSRRSTGLSNTEAFF.

This clonotype was detected a few times. This chain uses TRBV4-2 with TRBJ2-7, with 7 bases lining up with TRBD2. With 3 bases clipped from V and 3 bases from J, the junction kept 8 bases outside the gene matches. The length of the CDR3 is 15 residues. The germline gives CDR1 LGHNA, CDR2 YNFKEQ. The CDR3 sequence: CASSQAGTNLYEQYF. As DNA, the CDR3 is TGTGCCAGCAGCCAGGCCGGGACTAATCTCTACGAGCAGTACTTC.

V usage is TRBV12-3 or TRBV12-4 and J usage is TRBJ2-3; possible D gene TRBD1, 5 bases. Trimming took off 7 bases at V and 0 bases at J, with 14 bases between the two ends. The CDR3 sequence is 15 residues long. CDR3 in DNA: TGTGCCAGCAAGAGGTGGGGCGAGAGCACAGATACGCAGTATTTT. This codes for CASKRWGESTDTQYF.

This clonotype was recorded at least ten times. V and J are TRBV7-3 and TRBJ2-1; TRBD2 is a possible D gene (5 bases). Trimming took off 5 bases at V and 7 bases at J, with 12 bases between the two ends. The CDR3 totals 13 residues. Per the germline V gene, CDR1 is SGHTA and CDR2 is FQGTGA. DNA for the CDR3: TGTGCCAGCAGCCTCACTCGGGGAAATGAGCAGTTCTTC. The encoded protein is CASSLTRGNEQFF.

There are many counts of this clonotype. V usage is TRBV10-2 and J usage is TRBJ2-1; no firm D call. From germline, CDR1 is WSHSY and CDR2 SAAADI. Trimming shortened V by 0 bases and J by 11 bases, and 11 bases separated the two germline ends. This CDR3 is built from 13 residues. The DNA for the CDR3 is TGCGCCAGCAGTGAGTCTCTAGGCACGCAGCAGTTCTTC. Amino acids: CASSESLGTQQFF.